This T cell receptor (beta chain) was identified during a study of shared clonotypes between healthy human individuals. Deep was the level at which the assay was run. This table comes from immunoSEQ multiplex PCR, and its TCRdb copy is limited to in-frame clones, with some not included. The data hold about 960,000 clones, with about three quarters observed a single time. Germline V lookup: CDR1 MNHNS, CDR2 SASEGT. This CDR3 contains 14 residues. V was shortened by 7 bases and J by 8 bases, with 15 bases between the two germline ends. Recent acute infections and vaccinations were absent in the healthy HIV-negative adult donors.

This chain uses TRBV6-1 with TRBJ1-6, with D tentatively TRBD1 (6 bases). The sequencing input was memory CD4+ T cells sorted from blood. Subset reported: CD45RA-negative fraction. The receptor was isolated from a young man in good health. The CDR3 DNA is TGTGCCAGCACCCGTGTGGGGGGCGATTCACCCCTCCACTTT. This codes for CASTRVGGDSPLHF.